The present entry profiles one T cell receptor (beta chain) with its context. Its antigen is currently unknown. This entry comes from a study of blood T cells in healthy people across ages. Study summary: T cells yielded about one barcoded beta molecule per two cells through template switching.

It was with a sample-barcoded 5' primer and a J-beta primer mix that a second PCR of about 7 to 12 cycles was run. TCRdb used MiXCR to reprocess the 5' RACE reads, holding one entry per CDR3 protein. The data show about 730,000 distinct CDR3 sequences, roughly two fifths seen once. Germline V gene sequence: CDR1 SGHTA, CDR2 FQGNSA. The V and J ends lost 2 bases and 7 bases respectively, with 18 bases between them. The CDR3 covers 15 residues. Study-wide points: Comparison with aged donors showed that long-lived donors had more naive CD4+ cells and higher diversity. Older individuals had lower TCR beta diversity per million T cells (the decline was roughly linear).

The sample taken for sequencing was blood. The sequence derives from a woman between 55 and 75 years old in good health. The V and J genes are TRBV7-2 and TRBJ2-7; tentative D call: TRBD2 (5 bases). DNA for the CDR3: TGTGCCAGCAGCTTATACGGGAAGTCCTACAATGAGCAGTACTTC. It translates to CASSLYGKSYNEQYF.